The rows below give T cell receptor beta chains drawn from one sample of a study of a mutant IDH1 vaccine in newly diagnosed glioma. The antigens of these receptors remain unknown. Assay used: immunoSEQ multiplex PCR; TCRdb lists only in-frame clones, some missing. The data contain tens of thousands of clones, 82% of them singletons. The sequencing here drew on PBMCs, taken from a glioma patient whose treatment included an IDH1 peptide vaccine. These receptors were collected from a man under 40 with glioma. CDR3s include the opening cysteine and the closing phenylalanine or tryptophan. The order of the fields is D gene, V gene, clone size, J gene, CDR3 DNA, CDR3 protein. A D gene is named only where the DNA matches it firmly. The size of a clone is reported for some rows only, either as once, few or many, or as a class for expanded clones.

d_call: TRBD1; v_call: TRBV4-1; clone_size: NA; j_call: TRBJ2-7; cdr3_nt: TGCGCCAGCAGCTCCGGGACAGGGGGCATCGAGCAGTACTTC; cdr3_aa: CASSSGTGGIEQYF
d_call: NA; v_call: TRBV28; clone_size: NA; j_call: TRBJ1-3; cdr3_nt: TGTGCCAGCAGTTTATTGGGAACTGGAAACACCATATATTTT; cdr3_aa: CASSLLGTGNTIYF
d_call: NA; v_call: TRBV27; clone_size: NA; j_call: TRBJ2-3; cdr3_nt: TGTGCCAGCCGAGAACGGATAGCGGCAGATACGCAGTATTTT; cdr3_aa: CASRERIAADTQYF
d_call: TRBD2; v_call: TRBV2; clone_size: NA; j_call: TRBJ2-1; cdr3_nt: TGTGCCAGCAGTGGATTTCGGACTAGTAGTAGCAATGAGCAGTTCTTC; cdr3_aa: CASSGFRTSSSNEQFF
d_call: NA; v_call: TRBV19; clone_size: NA; j_call: TRBJ2-1; cdr3_nt: TGTGCCAGTAGTCCTCATTCTGGAGAGCAGTTCTTC; cdr3_aa: CASSPHSGEQFF
d_call: TRBD1; v_call: TRBV16; clone_size: once; j_call: TRBJ1-2; cdr3_nt: TGTGCCAGCAGCCAATTGTCACAGGGGGCCTATGGCTACACCTTC; cdr3_aa: CASSQLSQGAYGYTF
d_call: NA; v_call: TRBV18; clone_size: few; j_call: TRBJ1-4; cdr3_nt: TGTGCCAGCGGGGGGGGCCGTAATGAAAAACTGTTTTTT; cdr3_aa: CASGGGRNEKLFF
d_call: NA; v_call: TRBV30; clone_size: NA; j_call: TRBJ1-5; cdr3_nt: TGTGCCTGGGGTGTCGCCAGGGTAGGACAGCCCCAGCATTTT; cdr3_aa: CAWGVARVGQPQHF
d_call: TRBD2; v_call: TRBV27; clone_size: large; j_call: TRBJ2-2; cdr3_nt: TGTGCCAGGACCGCCGGGACTAGCGGGAGAGAAGGCGGGGAGCTGTTTTTT; cdr3_aa: CARTAGTSGREGGELFF
d_call: TRBD2; v_call: TRBV6-6; clone_size: NA; j_call: TRBJ2-7; cdr3_nt: TGTGCCAGCACCCCCCGGGCTAGCGGGGGTTCCTACGAGCAGTACTTC; cdr3_aa: CASTPRASGGSYEQYF
d_call: NA; v_call: TRBV10-3; clone_size: once; j_call: TRBJ1-1; cdr3_nt: TGTGCCATCACCCAGACAGGGAACACTGAAGCTTTCTTT; cdr3_aa: CAITQTGNTEAFF